A single sample gave rise to the 17 T cell receptor beta chains below, sequenced in a study of blood T cell repertoires in COVID-19. The protocol was immunoSEQ multiplex PCR, while the TCRdb copy is restricted to in-frame clones and leaves out a portion. The table shows roughly 140,000 clones, with roughly nine tenths occurring only once. The specimen was peripheral blood. The receptors were sampled from a woman aged 40 to 50 with acute or convalescent COVID-19.

The chain is built from TRBV19 and TRBJ1-5; 11 bases are shared with TRBD1. In germline, CDR1 is LNHDA, CDR2 SQIVND (reference sequence). The CDR3 has 16 amino acids. V was clipped by 5 bases and J by 6 bases; unmatched bases: 9. The CDR3 DNA follows: TGTGCCAGTAGTCCATCCAGGGACAGGGGGACTCAGCCCCAGCATTTT. This sequence encodes CASSPSRDRGTQPQHF.

The rearrangement joins TRBV28 to TRBJ2-3, with D unresolved. CDR1 is MDHEN and CDR2 is SYDVKM in the germline V gene. V dropped 5 bases and J dropped 2 bases, with 26 bases sitting between them. There are 19 residues in the CDR3. CDR3 in DNA: TGTGCCAGCAGTCTTCGCCCTAAGTTCGCATCCCTCCACACAGATACGCAGTATTTT. This gives the protein CASSLRPKFASLHTDTQYF.

The chain has TRBV27 and TRBJ2-6, with D perhaps TRBD1 (5 bases). CDR3 length: 15 amino acids. V was shortened by 2 bases and J by 4 bases, with 9 bases between the two germline ends. Germline V gives CDR1 MNHEY, CDR2 SMNVEV (reference sequence). In DNA form, the CDR3 reads TGTGCCAGCAGTTTACGACAGCTCGGGGCCAACGTCCTGACTTTC. It yields the protein CASSLRQLGANVLTF.

V is TRBV5-1 and J is TRBJ2-5, with D possibly being TRBD1 (6 bases). The V and J ends lost 2 bases and 2 bases respectively, with 10 bases between them. The CDR3 is 14 residues long. Germline-derived CDR1 and CDR2 are SGHRS and YFSETQ. The CDR3 reads CASSFQGRQETQYF. Written as DNA, the CDR3 is TGCGCCAGCAGCTTCCAGGGGCGGCAAGAGACCCAGTACTTC.

The chain combines TRBV15 with TRBJ1-5; D is perhaps TRBD1 (6 bases). The germline V gene encodes CDR1 LNHNV and CDR2 YYDKDF (reference sequence). The V end lost 5 bases, the J end lost 2 bases, and 10 bases lay between the germline ends. CDR3 length equals 14 residues. CDR3 in amino acids: CATSWAGGNQPQHF. CDR3 nucleotides: TGTGCCACCAGCTGGGCAGGGGGCAATCAGCCCCAGCATTTT. Variable domain in full (rest from reference TRBV15 and TRBJ1-5): DAMVIQNPRYQVTQFGKPVTLSCSQTLNHNVMYWYQQKSSQAPKLLFHYYDKDFNNEADTPDNFQSRRPNTSFCFLDIRSPGLGDTAMYLCATSWAGGNQPQHFGDGTRLSIL.

This clone was counted once. V usage is TRBV27 and J usage is TRBJ2-7; tentatively, D is TRBD1 (6 bases). This CDR3 is 14 amino acids long. The V end was cut by 6 bases, the J end by 4 bases, with 16 bases between. Looked up from germline, CDR1 is MNHEY and CDR2 is SMNVEV (reference sequence). Here the CDR3 reads CASRVGQSPYEQYF. The CDR3 coding sequence is TGTGCCAGCAGAGTCGGACAGTCTCCATACGAGCAGTACTTC.

This chain joins TRBV11-2 and TRBJ2-3, with TRBD1 as a possible D gene (6 bases). CDR1 is SGHAT, CDR2 FQNNGV, per germline. This CDR3 is 17 amino acids long. V was trimmed by 0 bases and J by 6 bases, leaving 19 bases between them. The DNA for the CDR3 is TGTGCCAGCAGCTTAGATCAACTAAGGGGGTTAGTGGATACGCAGTATTTT. It encodes CASSLDQLRGLVDTQYF.

This chain joins TRBV3-1 (or the pseudogene TRBV3-2) and TRBJ2-7; 10 bases line up with TRBD2. V was clipped by 8 bases and J by 6 bases; unmatched bases: 10. The germline CDR1 and CDR2 sequences are LGHDT and YNNKEL (reference sequence). This CDR3 is built from 14 residues. The CDR3, as DNA: TGTGCCAGCGGGGGGCTAGCGGGAGCTAGCGAGCAGTACTTC. Translated: CASGGLAGASEQYF.

The chain recombines TRBV19 with TRBJ1-1; D may be TRBD1 (6 bases). The V and J ends lost 7 bases and 0 bases respectively, with 18 bases between them. The CDR3 is 16 residues long. Germline CDR1 and CDR2: LNHDA and SQIVND (reference sequence). The CDR3 sequence: CASMLGGAAMNTEAFF. The CDR3 nucleotides are TGTGCCAGTATGTTGGGGGGGGCGGCCATGAACACTGAAGCTTTCTTT. The entire variable domain, with the rest obtained from reference TRBV19 and TRBJ1-1, is as follows: DGGITQSPKYLFRKEGQNVTLSCEQNLNHDAMYWYRQDPGQGLRLIYYSQIVNDFQKGDIAEGYSVSREKKESFPLTVTSAQKNPTAFYLCASMLGGAAMNTEAFFGQGTRLTVV.

The chain recombines TRBV3-1 (or the pseudogene TRBV3-2) with TRBJ1-1, with 11 bases fitting TRBD1. The CDR3 length is 14 residues. Germline V CDR1 and CDR2: LGHDT, YNNKEL (reference sequence). V trimming: 5 bases; J trimming: 3 bases; junction bases outside the gene matches: 2. CDR3: CASSWGQGDTEAFF. In nucleotides, the CDR3 is TGTGCCAGCAGCTGGGGACAGGGGGACACTGAAGCTTTCTTT.

The chain links TRBV2 to TRBJ2-4, with 15 bases aligning to TRBD2. The V gene end was trimmed by 10 bases and the J gene end by 1 base; junction bases not matched to a gene: 14. Per germline, CDR1 SNHLY and CDR2 FYNNEI. The CDR3 sequence is 19 residues long. Here the CDR3 DNA reads TGTGCCATCACACGATCGGGACTAGCGGGAGGTTCCGCCAAAAACATTCAGTACTTC. It specifies CAITRSGLAGGSAKNIQYF.

This chain joins TRBV19 and TRBJ1-5, with 9 bases matching TRBD1. V dropped 10 bases and J dropped 1; count of bases not matched to a gene: 14. Germline lookup yields CDR1 LNHDA and CDR2 SQIVND (reference sequence). The CDR3 consists of 17 residues. The CDR3 spells CATGTGKGSWSNQPQHF. The CDR3 bases are TGTGCCACCGGGACAGGGAAAGGGAGCTGGAGCAATCAGCCCCAGCATTTT.

This clone appeared once. V and J are TRBV6-6 and TRBJ2-3; 10 bases match TRBD2. The CDR3 contains 17 residues. The trim removed 5 bases at V and 2 bases at J, leaving 10 bases unmatched. Germline lookup yields CDR1 MNHNY and CDR2 SVGAGI (reference sequence). This CDR3 reads CASSRSGTSDNTDTQYF. CDR3 nucleotides: TGTGCCAGCAGTCGATCCGGGACTAGCGACAACACAGATACGCAGTATTTT.

The chain uses TRBV2 and TRBJ1-4; 9 bases map to TRBD1. Looked up from germline, CDR1 is SNHLY and CDR2 is FYNNEI. Losses at the gene ends were 4 bases for V and 8 bases for J; bases not matched to a gene: 8. The CDR3 consists of 15 residues. The CDR3 DNA sequence: TGTGCCAGCAGTGGCATGACAGGGGGAAAAGAAAAACTGTTTTTT. Its protein product is CASSGMTGGKEKLFF.

This clone showed up just once. The chain has TRBV6-5 and TRBJ1-1; 8 nucleotides line up with TRBD1. V lost 5 bases to trimming and J lost 1 base; unmatched junction nucleotides: 6. The CDR3 consists of 15 residues. Germline V lookup: CDR1 MNHEY, CDR2 SVGAGI. As DNA, the CDR3 is TGTGCCAGCAGTATATCCGGGACAGGGAACACTGAAGCTTTCTTT. Protein sequence: CASSISGTGNTEAFF.

The chain carries TRBV19 and TRBJ2-1; the D gene is possibly TRBD1 (5 bases). V lost 4 bases and J lost 1, with 11 bases in between. CDR3 length equals 15 residues. Germline V gene sequence: CDR1 LNHDA, CDR2 SQIVND (reference sequence). CDR3 DNA sequence: TGTGCCAGTAGTAAGGGTGGGGCGTCCTACAATGAGCAGTTCTTC. This sequence encodes CASSKGGASYNEQFF.

The chain joins TRBV2 to TRBJ2-7; TRBD1 aligns across 9 bases. From germline, CDR1 is SNHLY and CDR2 FYNNEI. The CDR3 runs to 15 residues. V dropped 6 bases and J dropped 2; count of bases not matched to a gene: 8. The CDR3 DNA is TGTGCCAGCAGGGAACAGGGGGCGGCTGCCTACGAGCAGTACTTC. Translating it yields CASREQGAAAYEQYF.